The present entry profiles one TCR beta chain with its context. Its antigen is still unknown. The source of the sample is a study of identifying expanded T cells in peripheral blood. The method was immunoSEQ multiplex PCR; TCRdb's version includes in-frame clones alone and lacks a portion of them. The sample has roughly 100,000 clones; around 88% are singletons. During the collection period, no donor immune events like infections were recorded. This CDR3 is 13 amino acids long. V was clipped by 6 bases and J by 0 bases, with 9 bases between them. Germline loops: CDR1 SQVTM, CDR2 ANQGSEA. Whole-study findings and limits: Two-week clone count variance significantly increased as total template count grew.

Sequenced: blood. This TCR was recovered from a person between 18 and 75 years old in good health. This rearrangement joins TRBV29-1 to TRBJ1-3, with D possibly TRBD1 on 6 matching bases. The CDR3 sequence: CSVRDNSGNTIYF. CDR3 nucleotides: TGCAGCGTCCGGGACAACTCTGGAAACACCATATATTTT. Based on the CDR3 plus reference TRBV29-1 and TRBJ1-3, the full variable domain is SAVISQKPSRDICQRGTSLTIQCQVDSQVTMMFWYRQQPGQSLTLIATANQGSEATYESGFVIDKFPISRPNLTFSTLTVSNMSPEDSSIYLCSVRDNSGNTIYFGEGSWLTVV.